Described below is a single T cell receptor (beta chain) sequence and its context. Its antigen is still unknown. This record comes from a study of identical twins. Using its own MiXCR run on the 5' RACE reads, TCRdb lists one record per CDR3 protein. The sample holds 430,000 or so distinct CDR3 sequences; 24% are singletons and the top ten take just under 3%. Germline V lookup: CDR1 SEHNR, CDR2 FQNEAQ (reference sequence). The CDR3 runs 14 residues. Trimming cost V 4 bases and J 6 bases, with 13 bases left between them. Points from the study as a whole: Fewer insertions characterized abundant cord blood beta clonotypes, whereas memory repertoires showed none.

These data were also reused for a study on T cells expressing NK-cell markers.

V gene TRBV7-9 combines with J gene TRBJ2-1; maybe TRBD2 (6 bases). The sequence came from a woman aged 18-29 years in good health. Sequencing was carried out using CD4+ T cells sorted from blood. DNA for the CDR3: TGTGCCAGCAGCTGGGGACTGACGGGCAATGAGCAGTTCTTC. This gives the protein CASSWGLTGNEQFF.